A selection of T cell receptor beta chains follows, all from one sample in a study of cytomegalovirus exposure and HLA in healthy donors. Measured with immunoSEQ multiplex PCR; TCRdb has only the in-frame clones, and not every one. Of about 130,000 clones listed, roughly 77% are singletons. Sequences were obtained from PBMCs. Every receptor here comes from a man younger than 45 in good health. CDR3s include the opening cysteine and the closing phenylalanine or tryptophan. D genes are given only for firm matches. For some rows the clone size is stated as once, few or many, or as a class when expanded; others skip it.

V: TRBV19
D: -
size: -
length: 16
J: TRBJ2-1
CDR3: CASSIGGNLRNNEQFF

V: TRBV28
D: TRBD1
size: once
length: 15
J: TRBJ1-4
CDR3: CASSLSAGGNEKLFF

V: TRBV16
D: TRBD2
size: -
length: 13
J: TRBJ2-7
CDR3: CASSRLAGSEQYF

V: TRBV27
D: TRBD1
size: -
length: 13
J: TRBJ1-1
CDR3: CASSLSGTVEAFF

V: TRBV27
D: -
size: -
length: 14
J: TRBJ1-5
CDR3: CASSLDRLNQPQHF

V: TRBV14
D: TRBD2
size: once
length: 15
J: TRBJ2-3
CDR3: CASSPAGGRSDTQYF

V: TRBV4-1
D: -
size: -
length: 15
J: TRBJ2-5
CDR3: CASSQGRGGRETQYF

V: TRBV7-9
D: -
size: -
length: 13
J: TRBJ2-7
CDR3: CASSPPRAYEQYF

V: TRBV4-1
D: TRBD1
size: -
length: 15
J: TRBJ2-2
CDR3: CASSQTGTGTGELFF

V: TRBV7-2
D: TRBD2
size: -
length: 16
J: TRBJ2-5
CDR3: CASSTTSGRASGTQYF

V: TRBV11-3
D: -
size: -
length: 17
J: TRBJ2-7
CDR3: CASSSRIVIARGYEQYF

V: TRBV5-1
D: TRBD1
size: -
length: 15
J: TRBJ2-2
CDR3: CASSPGQTNTGELFF

V: TRBV7-2
D: -
size: -
length: 14
J: TRBJ1-5
CDR3: CASSLAGGNQPQHF

V: TRBV7-9
D: -
size: -
length: 13
J: TRBJ1-2
CDR3: CSSRLLTSYGYTF

V: TRBV4-3
D: -
size: -
length: 14
J: TRBJ2-1
CDR3: CASSQGEAGSEQFF

V: TRBV5-1
D: -
size: -
length: 15
J: TRBJ1-1
CDR3: CASSLARGLNTEAFF

V: TRBV6-5
D: -
size: -
length: 13
J: TRBJ2-6
CDR3: CASSGSGANVLTF